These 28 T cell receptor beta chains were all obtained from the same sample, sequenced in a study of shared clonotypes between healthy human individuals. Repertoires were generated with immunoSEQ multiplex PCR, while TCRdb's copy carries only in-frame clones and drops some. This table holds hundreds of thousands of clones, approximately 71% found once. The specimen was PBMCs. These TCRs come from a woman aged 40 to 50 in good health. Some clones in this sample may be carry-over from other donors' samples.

CDR3 coding DNA: TGTGCCAGCAGTGAACTAAGCGGGCAACCCTACGAGCAGTACTTC. Its protein is CASSELSGQPYEQYF. The J gene is TRBJ2-7, the V gene TRBV6-1; weak D call: TRBD2 (6 bases). The CDR3 is 15 residues long. Per germline, CDR1 MNHNS and CDR2 SASEGT. The V end was cut by 2 bases, the J end by 2 bases, with 13 bases between.

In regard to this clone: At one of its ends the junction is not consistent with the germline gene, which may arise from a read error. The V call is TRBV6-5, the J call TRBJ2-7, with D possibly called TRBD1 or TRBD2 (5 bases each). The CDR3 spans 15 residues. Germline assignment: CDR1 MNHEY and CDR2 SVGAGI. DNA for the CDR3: TGTGCCAGCAGCTACTACTGGGGACCTAACCACGAGCAGTACTTC. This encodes CASSYYWGPNHEQYF.

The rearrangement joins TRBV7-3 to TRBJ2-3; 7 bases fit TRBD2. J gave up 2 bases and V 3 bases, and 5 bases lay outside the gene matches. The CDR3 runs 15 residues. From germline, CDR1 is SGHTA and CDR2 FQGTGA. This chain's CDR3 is CASSFSGTNTDTQYF. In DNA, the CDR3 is TGTGCCAGCAGCTTTTCCGGGACTAACACAGATACGCAGTATTTT.

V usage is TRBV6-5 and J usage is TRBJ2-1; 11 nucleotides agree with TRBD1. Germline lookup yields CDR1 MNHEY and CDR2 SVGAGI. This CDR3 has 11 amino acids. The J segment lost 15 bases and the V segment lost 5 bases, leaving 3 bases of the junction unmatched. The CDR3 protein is CASSQDRGLFF. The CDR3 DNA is TGTGCCAGCAGTCAGGACAGGGGGCTGTTCTTC.

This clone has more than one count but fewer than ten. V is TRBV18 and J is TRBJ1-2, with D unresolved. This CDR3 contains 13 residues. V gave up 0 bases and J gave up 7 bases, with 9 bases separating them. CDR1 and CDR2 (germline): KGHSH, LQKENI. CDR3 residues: CASSPPGGVGYTF. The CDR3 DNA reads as TGTGCCAGCTCACCACCGGGCGGGGTTGGCTACACCTTC.

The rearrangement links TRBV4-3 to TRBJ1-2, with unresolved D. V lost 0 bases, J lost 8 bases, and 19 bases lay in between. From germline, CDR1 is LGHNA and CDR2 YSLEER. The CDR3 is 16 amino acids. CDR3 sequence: CASSQDRAARRRGYTF. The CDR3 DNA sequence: TGCGCCAGCAGCCAAGATCGGGCAGCGCGTCGAAGAGGCTACACCTTC.

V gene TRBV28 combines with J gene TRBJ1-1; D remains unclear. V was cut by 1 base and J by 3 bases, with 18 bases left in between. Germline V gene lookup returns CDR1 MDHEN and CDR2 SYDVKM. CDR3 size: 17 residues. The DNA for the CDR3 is TGTGCCAGCAGTTTATCCCCTTTCTTCAATGGCGACACTGAAGCTTTCTTT. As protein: CASSLSPFFNGDTEAFF.

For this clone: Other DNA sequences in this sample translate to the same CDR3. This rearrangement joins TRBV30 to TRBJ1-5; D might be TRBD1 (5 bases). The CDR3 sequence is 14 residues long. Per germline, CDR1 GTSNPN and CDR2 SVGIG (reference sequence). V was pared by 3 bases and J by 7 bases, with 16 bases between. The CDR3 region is CAWSAGKGYQPQHF. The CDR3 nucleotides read TGTGCCTGGAGCGCAGGGAAGGGGTACCAGCCCCAGCATTTT.

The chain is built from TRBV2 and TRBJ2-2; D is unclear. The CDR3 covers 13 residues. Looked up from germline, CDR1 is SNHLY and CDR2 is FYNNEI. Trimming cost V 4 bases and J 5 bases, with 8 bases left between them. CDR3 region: CASSGYTTGELFF. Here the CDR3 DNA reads TGTGCCAGCAGTGGTTACACGACCGGGGAGCTGTTTTTT.

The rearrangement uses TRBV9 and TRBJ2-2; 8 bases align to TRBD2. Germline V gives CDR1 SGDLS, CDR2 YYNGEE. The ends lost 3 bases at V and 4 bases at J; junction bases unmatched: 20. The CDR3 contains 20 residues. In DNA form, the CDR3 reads TGTGCCAGCAGCGCAAGGACTAGCTCGAAAAGCGGGGAGAGCACCGGGGAGCTGTTTTTT. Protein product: CASSARTSSKSGESTGELFF.

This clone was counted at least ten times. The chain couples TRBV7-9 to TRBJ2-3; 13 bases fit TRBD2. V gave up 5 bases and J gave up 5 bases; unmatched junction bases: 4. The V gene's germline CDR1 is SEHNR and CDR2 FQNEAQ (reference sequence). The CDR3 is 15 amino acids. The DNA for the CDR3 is TGTGCCAGCAGCCCCCGGACTAGCGGGAGAGATACGCAGTATTTT. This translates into CASSPRTSGRDTQYF.

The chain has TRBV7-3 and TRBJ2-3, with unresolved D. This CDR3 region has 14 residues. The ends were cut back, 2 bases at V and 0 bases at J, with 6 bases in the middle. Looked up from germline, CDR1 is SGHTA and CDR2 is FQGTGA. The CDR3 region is CASSLFHSTDTQYF. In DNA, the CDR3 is TGTGCCAGCAGCTTATTCCACAGCACAGATACGCAGTATTTT.

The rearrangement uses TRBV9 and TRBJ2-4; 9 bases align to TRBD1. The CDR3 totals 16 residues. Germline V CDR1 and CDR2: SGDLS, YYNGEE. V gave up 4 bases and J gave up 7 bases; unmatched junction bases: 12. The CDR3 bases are TGTGCCAGCAGCTCCCGTCCCGGGACAGGGAACAACATTCAGTACTTC. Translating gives CASSSRPGTGNNIQYF. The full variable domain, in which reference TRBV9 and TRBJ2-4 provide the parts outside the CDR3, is DSGVTQTPKHLITATGQRVTLRCSPRSGDLSVYWYQQSLDQGLQFLIQYYNGEERAKGNILERFSAQQFPDLHSELNLSSLELGDSALYFCASSSRPGTGNNIQYFGAGTRLSVL.

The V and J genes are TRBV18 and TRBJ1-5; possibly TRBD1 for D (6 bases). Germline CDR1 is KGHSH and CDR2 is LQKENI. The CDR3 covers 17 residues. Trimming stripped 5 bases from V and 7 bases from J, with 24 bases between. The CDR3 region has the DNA TGTGCCAGCTCAGAAAGGGACACGAGGGTGATCGGGCAGCCCCAGCATTTT. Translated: CASSERDTRVIGQPQHF.

Written as DNA, the CDR3 is TGTGCCAGCAGCTTAGGGACAGGCATGCAAGAGACCCAGTACTTC. Encoded protein: CASSLGTGMQETQYF. The chain joins TRBV11-3 to TRBJ2-5; TRBD1 aligns across 7 bases. The germline CDR1 and CDR2 sequences are SGHNT and YENEEA. The CDR3 runs 15 residues. The V segment lost 1 base and the J segment 2 bases; nucleotides outside the gene matches: 4.

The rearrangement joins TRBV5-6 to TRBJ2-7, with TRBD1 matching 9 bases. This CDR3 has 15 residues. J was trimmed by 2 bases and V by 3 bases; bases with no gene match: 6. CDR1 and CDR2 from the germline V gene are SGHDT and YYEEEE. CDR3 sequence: CASSSRWTGAYEQYF. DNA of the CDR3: TGTGCCAGCAGCTCTCGGTGGACAGGGGCCTACGAGCAGTACTTC.

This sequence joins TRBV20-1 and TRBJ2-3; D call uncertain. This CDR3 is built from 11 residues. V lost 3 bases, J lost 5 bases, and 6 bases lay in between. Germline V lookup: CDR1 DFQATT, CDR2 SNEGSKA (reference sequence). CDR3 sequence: CSASSRDTQYF. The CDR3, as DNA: TGCAGTGCTAGTAGCCGAGATACGCAGTATTTT.

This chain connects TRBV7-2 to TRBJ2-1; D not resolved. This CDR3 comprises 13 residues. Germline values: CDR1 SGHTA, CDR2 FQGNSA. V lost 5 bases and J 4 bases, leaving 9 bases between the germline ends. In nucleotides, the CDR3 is TGTGCCAGCAGCGTCGACGTATACAATGAGCAGTTCTTC. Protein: CASSVDVYNEQFF.

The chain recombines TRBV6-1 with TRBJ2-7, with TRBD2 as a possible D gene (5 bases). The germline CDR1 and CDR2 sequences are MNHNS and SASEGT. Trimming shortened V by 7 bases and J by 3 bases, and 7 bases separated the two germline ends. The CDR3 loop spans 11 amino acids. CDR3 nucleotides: TGTGCCAGCACAGACTACTACGAGCAGTACTTC. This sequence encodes CASTDYYEQYF.

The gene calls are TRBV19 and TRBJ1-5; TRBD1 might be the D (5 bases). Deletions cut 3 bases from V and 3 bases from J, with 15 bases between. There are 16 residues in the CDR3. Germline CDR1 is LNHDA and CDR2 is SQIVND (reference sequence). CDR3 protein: CASSIFGAGNNQPQHF. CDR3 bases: TGTGCCAGTAGTATTTTCGGGGCAGGGAACAATCAGCCCCAGCATTTT.

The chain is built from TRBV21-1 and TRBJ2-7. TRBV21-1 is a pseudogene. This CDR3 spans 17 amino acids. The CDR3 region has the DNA TGTGCCAGCAGCAAAGAGGGTTTCGGCAGTAACTCCTACGAGCAGTACTTC. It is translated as CASSKEGFGSNSYEQYF.

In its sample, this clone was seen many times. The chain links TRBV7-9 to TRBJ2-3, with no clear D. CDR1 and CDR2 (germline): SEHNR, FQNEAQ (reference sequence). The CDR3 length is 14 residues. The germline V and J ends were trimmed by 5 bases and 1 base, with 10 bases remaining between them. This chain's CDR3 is CASSLQERTDTQYF. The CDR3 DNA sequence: TGTGCCAGCAGCCTGCAGGAGCGCACAGATACGCAGTATTTT.

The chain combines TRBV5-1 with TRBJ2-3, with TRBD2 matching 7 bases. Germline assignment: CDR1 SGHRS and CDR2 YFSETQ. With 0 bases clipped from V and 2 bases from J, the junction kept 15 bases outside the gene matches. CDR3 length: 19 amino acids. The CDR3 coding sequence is TGCGCCAGCAGCTTGGAAGGCAGGCAATTGGGACTACACACAGATACGCAGTATTTT. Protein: CASSLEGRQLGLHTDTQYF. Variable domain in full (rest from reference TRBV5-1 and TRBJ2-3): KAGVTQTPRYLIKTRGQQVTLSCSPISGHRSVSWYQQTPGQGLQFLFEYFSETQRNKGNFPGRFSGRQFSNSRSEMNVSTLELGDSALYLCASSLEGRQLGLHTDTQYFGPGTRLTVL.

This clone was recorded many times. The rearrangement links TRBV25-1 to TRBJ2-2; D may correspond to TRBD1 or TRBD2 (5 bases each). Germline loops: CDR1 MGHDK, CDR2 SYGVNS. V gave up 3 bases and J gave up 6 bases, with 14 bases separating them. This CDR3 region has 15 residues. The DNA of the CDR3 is TGTGCCAGCAGTGACCCGGGACCCAAGCCCGGGGAGCTGTTTTTT. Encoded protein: CASSDPGPKPGELFF.

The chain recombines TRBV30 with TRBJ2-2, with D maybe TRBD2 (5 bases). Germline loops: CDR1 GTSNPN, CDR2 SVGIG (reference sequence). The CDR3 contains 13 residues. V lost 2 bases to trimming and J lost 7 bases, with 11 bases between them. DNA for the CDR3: TGTGCCTGGAGTCATCAGGCGGGCGGGGAGCTGTTTTTT. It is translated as CAWSHQAGGELFF.

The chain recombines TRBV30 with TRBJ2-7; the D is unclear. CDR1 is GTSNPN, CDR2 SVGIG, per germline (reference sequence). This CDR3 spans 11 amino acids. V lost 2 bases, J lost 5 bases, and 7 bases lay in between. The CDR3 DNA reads TGTGCCTGGAGTAGGAGACACGAGCAGTACTTC. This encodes CAWSRRHEQYF.

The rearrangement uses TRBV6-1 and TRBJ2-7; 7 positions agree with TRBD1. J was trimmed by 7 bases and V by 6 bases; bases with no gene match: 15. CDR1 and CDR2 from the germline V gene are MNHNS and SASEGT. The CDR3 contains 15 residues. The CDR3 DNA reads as TGTGCCAGCAGCAAAGACGGGACAGCCCCATGGGAGCAGTACTTC. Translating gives CASSKDGTAPWEQYF.

The CDR3 spells CASRFSGTPNNEQFF. CDR3 coding DNA: TGTGCCAGCAGGTTTTCCGGGACTCCCAACAATGAGCAGTTCTTC. The rearrangement joins TRBV7-8 to TRBJ2-1, with D possibly TRBD2 on 6 matching bases. V lost 6 bases and J lost 5, with 17 bases in between. CDR3 length: 15 residues. Germline loops: CDR1 SGHVS, CDR2 FQNEAQ.